This T cell receptor beta chain is from a study of low-dose radiotherapy and immunotherapy resistance in tumors. About the research overall: The fractionation for Cohort 1 was 0.5 Gy per fraction every 2 weeks, totaling 6.5 Gy.

This clonotype was seen repeatedly, ten times or more. The sample's time point: after trial treatment. Treatment indicated: LDRT plus nivolumab, ipilimumab, low-dose cyclophosphamide and aspirin (RACIN trial). TRAV and TRBV primers primed cDNA for both TCRalpha and TCRbeta. Amplification, which lasted around 18 PCR cycles, used a constant-region primer and V-primer adapter to amplify TCRs. TCRdb re-analysed the reads in MiXCR, keeping a single row per CDR3 protein. The table records around 58,000 distinct CDR3 sequences, under 30% of them present only once. The CDR3 is made up of 13 amino acids. CDR1 is DFQATT and CDR2 is SNEGSKA in the germline V gene (reference sequence). The ends lost 6 bases at V and 3 bases at J; junction bases unmatched: 8.

Sequences were derived from PBMCs, sampled after low-dose radiotherapy plus immunotherapy. The TCR originated in a male donor with prostate cancer. The chain links TRBV20-1 to TRBJ2-7, with 7 bases aligning to TRBD1. The CDR3 DNA sequence: TGCAGTGCCTCAGGGGCAGGGGGCTACGAGCAGTACTTC. The encoded protein is CSASGAGGYEQYF.